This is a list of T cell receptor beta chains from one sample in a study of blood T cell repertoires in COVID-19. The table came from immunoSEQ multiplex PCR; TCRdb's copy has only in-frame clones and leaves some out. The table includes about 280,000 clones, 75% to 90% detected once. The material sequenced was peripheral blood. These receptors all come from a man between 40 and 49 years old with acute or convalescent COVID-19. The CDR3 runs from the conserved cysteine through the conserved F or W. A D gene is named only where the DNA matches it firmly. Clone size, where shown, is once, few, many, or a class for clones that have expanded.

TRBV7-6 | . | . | CASSLATGHIYEQYF
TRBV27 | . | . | CASSFGQGGSPLHF
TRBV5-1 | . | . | CASTLLNPEDTQYF
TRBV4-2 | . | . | CASSQVWKGDTEAFF
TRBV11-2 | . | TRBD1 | CASSGPGQGNEKLFF
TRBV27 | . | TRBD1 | CASSRPGQGVNSPLHF
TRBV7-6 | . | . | CASSPLVADTQYF
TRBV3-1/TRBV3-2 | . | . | CASSQAKNTEAFF
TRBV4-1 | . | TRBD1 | CASSQPPRDRGGYTF
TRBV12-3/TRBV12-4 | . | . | CASTRSEGYTF
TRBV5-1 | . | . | CASSPSGADQPQHF
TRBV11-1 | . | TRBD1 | CASTILQGASGYTF
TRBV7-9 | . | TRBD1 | CASSSDRGHPGAFF
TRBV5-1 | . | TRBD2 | CASSLGAGGAYNEQFF
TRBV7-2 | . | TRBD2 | CASRSAGLAVPGTYEQYF
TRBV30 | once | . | CAWSVATYGYTF
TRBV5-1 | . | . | CASSLEGGTGTEAFF
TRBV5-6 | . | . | CASSSTGGADLDTQYF
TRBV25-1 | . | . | CASSDNRDKSAFF
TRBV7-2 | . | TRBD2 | CASSLAAGYEQYF
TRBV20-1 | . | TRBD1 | CSASPGQGPTGEQYF
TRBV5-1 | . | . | CASTWGANAYNEQFF
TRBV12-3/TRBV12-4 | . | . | CASSAQSGVGYTF
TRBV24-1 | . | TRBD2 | CATSASGGNNEQFF
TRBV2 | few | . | CASSETPPSPGNTIYF
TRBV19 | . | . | CASSIGRGSGYTF